The 8 T cell receptor beta chains listed next were all sequenced from one sample in a study of control samples from healthy donors and cancer patients. Some clones are missing from TCRdb's copy, which holds only in-frame ones; the method was immunoSEQ multiplex PCR. The table lists more than 85,000 clones, about 90% of them singletons, with 2.5% in the top ten. The sequenced sample consisted of blood. Receptor source: a woman under 30 in good health.

The rearrangement uses TRBV11-2 and TRBJ1-1, with a possible D match to TRBD1 (5 bases). This CDR3 comprises 14 residues. Between the trimmed V and J ends, which lost 5 bases and 1 base, there was a span of 11 bases. Germline CDR1 and CDR2: SGHAT and FQNNGV. The CDR3 DNA follows: TGTGCCAGCAGCCCCAGGGCGTGGAACACTGAAGCTTTCTTT. Protein: CASSPRAWNTEAFF.

The chain couples TRBV6-1 to TRBJ2-1; a weak D match, TRBD2 (5 bases). CDR1 is MNHNS, CDR2 SASEGT, per germline. The CDR3 consists of 12 residues. Trimming removed 3 bases at V and 13 bases at J, with 13 bases between. CDR3 sequence reads: CASSDLSEVQFF. As DNA, the CDR3 is TGTGCCAGCAGTGACCTTAGCGAGGTACAGTTCTTC.

The rearrangement uses TRBV9 and TRBJ2-2, with D possibly matching TRBD2 (6 bases). V shed 4 bases and J shed 8 bases, with 15 bases lying between them. CDR1 is SGDLS and CDR2 is YYNGEE in the germline V gene. The CDR3 is 14 amino acids. CDR3 bases: TGTGCCAGCAGCCCCCCGGCACGGGGGGGGGAGCTGTTTTTT. Protein sequence: CASSPPARGGELFF.

In this sample, this clone turned up a few times. The chain uses TRBV5-4 and TRBJ1-1, with 9 positions matching TRBD1. Germline CDR1 reads SGHNT; CDR2 reads YYREEE (reference sequence). The length of the CDR3 is 13 residues. V dropped 0 bases and J dropped 11; count of bases not matched to a gene: 5. The CDR3 nucleotides are TGTGCCAGCAGCTTGGGCGGGACAGGGAGGGCTTTCTTT. It encodes CASSLGGTGRAFF.

V is TRBV30 and J is TRBJ1-5, with D tentatively TRBD1 (6 bases). Germline CDR1 is GTSNPN and CDR2 is SVGIG (reference sequence). V was shortened by 2 bases and J by 1 base, with 6 bases between the two germline ends. The length of the CDR3 is 13 residues. The CDR3 spells CAWSQGSNQPQHF. The CDR3 coding sequence is TGTGCCTGGAGTCAGGGGAGCAATCAGCCCCAGCATTTT. The full variable domain, in which reference TRBV30 and TRBJ1-5 provide the parts outside the CDR3, is SQTIHQWPATLVQPVGSPLSLECTVEGTSNPNLYWYRQAAGRGLQLLFYSVGIGQISSEVPQNLSASRPQDRQFILSSKKLLLSDSGFYLCAWSQGSNQPQHFGDGTRLSIL.

The chain couples TRBV18 to TRBJ2-1; 8 positions agree with TRBD1. Germline V gene sequence: CDR1 KGHSH, CDR2 LQKENI. The CDR3 has 16 residues. Trimming cost V 1 base and J 1 base; bases outside gene matches: 3. CDR3 in DNA: TGTGCCAGCTCACCACGGCAGGGGGCATCCTACAATGAGCAGTTCTTC. Translated, it gives CASSPRQGASYNEQFF.

The rearrangement joins TRBV9 to TRBJ2-1; 11 bases agree with TRBD2. Per the germline V gene, CDR1 is SGDLS and CDR2 is YYNGEE. V lost 0 bases and J lost 7; bases outside the gene matches: 6. CDR3 length: 16 amino acids. CDR3 amino acids: CASSVGLAGIVNEQFF. In nucleotides, the CDR3 is TGTGCCAGCAGCGTAGGACTAGCGGGAATCGTAAATGAGCAGTTCTTC.

The rearrangement uses TRBV11-2 and TRBJ1-1; D gene unclear. The CDR3 sequence is 15 residues long. Germline values: CDR1 SGHAT, CDR2 FQNNGV. Trimming shortened V by 5 bases and J by 1 base, and 14 bases separated the two germline ends. The CDR3 sequence: CASSPSWATNTEAFF. CDR3 DNA: TGTGCCAGCAGCCCGAGTTGGGCTACGAACACTGAAGCTTTCTTT. Combining the CDR3 with reference TRBV11-2 and TRBJ1-1 gives the whole variable domain EAGVAQSPRYKIIEKRQSVAFWCNPISGHATLYWYQQILGQGPKLLIQFQNNGVVDDSQLPKDRFSAERLKGVDSTLKIQPAKLEDSAVYLCASSPSWATNTEAFFGQGTRLTVV.